This TCR beta chain stems from a study of OX40 agonist ivuxolimab in advanced cancers. Blood samples were obtained at baseline, cycle 4 day 1, and cycle 7 day 1. Germline CDR1 reads SGHRS; CDR2 reads YFSETQ. The CDR3 covers 17 residues. V was pared by 3 bases and J by 6 bases, with 10 bases of the junction left unmatched. Details on this clone: No antigen is known for it.

The table came from immunoSEQ multiplex PCR; TCRdb's copy has only in-frame clones and leaves some out. The sample comprises roughly 63,000 clones, 89% of which are singletons, and 9.5% to 15% rests with the top ten. Study conclusions and caveats: Expanded clones belonging to CD8+ T cells outnumbered, on average, those of CD4+. At doses 0.1 to 3.0 mg/kg, CD4+ and CD8+ clones expanded. Patients with a partial response at 0.1-3.0 mg/kg had among the lowest clonal expansion.

This chain links TRBV5-1 with TRBJ2-2; 11 bases are shared with TRBD2. Source: CD4+ or CD8+ T cells sorted from blood, taken in a trial of the OX40 agonist ivuxolimab. The TCR was taken from an adult with an advanced solid tumor such as melanoma, head and neck, liver or kidney cancer. As DNA, the CDR3 is TGCGCCAGCAGCTGGCCGGGACTAGCGGCGGAGGCCGGGGAGCTGTTTTTT. It specifies CASSWPGLAAEAGELFF.